Following are 21 T cell receptor beta chains from one sample sequenced in a study of shared clonotypes between healthy human individuals. Libraries were prepared by immunoSEQ multiplex PCR; TCRdb keeps only in-frame clonotypes and omits some of them. The sample holds a few hundred thousand clones, around 97% seen once. The sequenced material came from naive CD4+ T cells sorted from blood. Noted subset: CD45RA+ positively selected. These receptors came from a woman in her 30s in good health.

The chain joins TRBV5-1 to TRBJ1-1; a weak D match, TRBD1 (6 bases). Per germline, CDR1 SGHRS and CDR2 YFSETQ. The CDR3 length is 15 residues. The germline V and J ends were trimmed by 4 bases and 0 bases, with 13 bases remaining between them. This CDR3 reads CASSNGQSLNTEAFF. CDR3 in DNA: TGCGCCAGCAGCAACGGACAGAGCCTGAACACTGAAGCTTTCTTT.

The genes are TRBV11-2 and TRBJ2-1, with 13 positions matching TRBD2. V trimming: 4 bases; J trimming: 6 bases; junction bases outside the gene matches: 0. This CDR3 is built from 14 residues. The germline CDR1 and CDR2 sequences are SGHAT and FQNNGV. The CDR3: CASSWTSGSNEQFF. The CDR3 DNA reads as TGTGCCAGCAGCTGGACTAGCGGGAGCAATGAGCAGTTCTTC.

This sequence joins TRBV28 and TRBJ2-5; D is possibly TRBD1 (6 bases). This CDR3 spans 15 amino acids. In germline, CDR1 is MDHEN, CDR2 SYDVKM. Trimming shortened V by 5 bases and J by 5 bases, and 18 bases separated the two germline ends. The CDR3 bases are TGTGCCAGCAGTCCCGAGACAGGCCCCCGGGAGACCCAGTACTTC. Encoded protein: CASSPETGPRETQYF.

The rearrangement uses TRBV13 and TRBJ1-5; D remains ambiguous. The V and J ends lost 3 bases and 1 base respectively, with 7 bases between them. The germline V gene encodes CDR1 PRHDT and CDR2 FYEKMQ (reference sequence). The CDR3 runs to 14 residues. This chain's CDR3 is CASSFGMSNQPQHF. The DNA for the CDR3 is TGTGCCAGCAGCTTCGGGATGAGCAATCAGCCCCAGCATTTT.

The genes are TRBV4-2 and TRBJ2-3; no firm D call. CDR1 LGHNA and CDR2 YNFKEQ come from the germline V gene. This CDR3 has 13 amino acids. The V and J ends lost 4 bases and 0 bases respectively, with 5 bases between them. The CDR3 sequence is CASSLGSTDTQYF. CDR3 coding DNA: TGTGCCAGCAGCCTGGGGAGCACAGATACGCAGTATTTT.

This rearrangement joins TRBV7-9 to TRBJ2-2; 9 nucleotides line up with TRBD2. The CDR3 runs 17 residues. J gave up 1 base and V 5 bases, and 8 bases lay outside the gene matches. Per germline, CDR1 SEHNR and CDR2 FQNEAQ (reference sequence). In DNA form, the CDR3 reads TGTGCCAGCAGCCCCAGACTAGCGGAAATGAACACCGGGGAGCTGTTTTTT. Its protein product is CASSPRLAEMNTGELFF.

V is TRBV7-8 and J is TRBJ2-7; no clear D. Germline CDR1 SGHVS, CDR2 FQNEAQ. V was clipped by 4 bases and J by 4 bases, with 5 bases between them. The CDR3 length is 11 residues. CDR3 region: CASSSQYEQYF. DNA for the CDR3: TGTGCCAGCAGCTCGCAATACGAGCAGTACTTC.

This sequence joins TRBV19 and TRBJ2-7; D call uncertain. Trimming took off 6 bases at V and 5 bases at J, with 14 bases between the two ends. From germline, CDR1 is LNHDA and CDR2 SQIVND (reference sequence). The CDR3 covers 13 residues. CDR3 bases: TGTGCCAGTAGGGATGCTGGGGTGGACGAGCAGTACTTC. Translation gives CASRDAGVDEQYF. Using reference TRBV19 and TRBJ2-7 for the parts outside the CDR3, the full variable domain is DGGITQSPKYLFRKEGQNVTLSCEQNLNHDAMYWYRQDPGQGLRLIYYSQIVNDFQKGDIAEGYSVSREKKESFPLTVTSAQKNPTAFYLCASRDAGVDEQYFGPGTRLTVT.

The genes are TRBV5-1 and TRBJ2-7, with 14 bases matching TRBD2. Germline-derived CDR1 and CDR2 are SGHRS and YFSETQ. CDR3 length: 19 amino acids. With 0 bases clipped from V and 1 base from J, the junction kept 9 bases outside the gene matches. The CDR3 is CASSLVGLAGGPSSYEQYF. The CDR3 nucleotides are TGCGCCAGCAGCTTGGTTGGACTAGCGGGAGGTCCGTCGTCCTACGAGCAGTACTTC.

The CDR3 nucleotides are TGTGCCAGCAGCAGGGACGGGACCGGGAGTGTCGATGAGCAGTTCTTC. It specifies CASSRDGTGSVDEQFF. The genes are TRBV5-4 and TRBJ2-1; the D gene is possibly TRBD2 (6 bases). Trimming cost V 4 bases and J 8 bases, with 22 bases left between them. The CDR3 has 16 amino acids. Germline CDR1 reads SGHNT; CDR2 reads YYREEE (reference sequence).

The chain is built from TRBV7-9 and TRBJ2-3; either TRBD1 or TRBD2 may fit D (5 bases each). This CDR3 has 15 residues. Germline loops: CDR1 SEHNR, CDR2 FQNEAQ (reference sequence). The V and J ends lost 1 base and 0 bases respectively, with 8 bases between them. The CDR3 spells CASSLDGTSTDTQYF. The CDR3 nucleotides are TGTGCCAGCAGCTTAGACGGGACCAGCACAGATACGCAGTATTTT.

The rearrangement links TRBV28 to TRBJ2-2, with TRBD1 as a possible D gene (6 bases). Per germline, CDR1 MDHEN and CDR2 SYDVKM. The CDR3 extends over 14 amino acids. Trimming stripped 7 bases from V and 7 bases from J, with 16 bases between. CDR3 bases: TGTGCCAGCAAAGGACAGTTCTTTTACGGGGAGCTGTTTTTT. It specifies CASKGQFFYGELFF.

The rearrangement joins TRBV6-5 to TRBJ2-7, with D possibly TRBD1 on 6 matching bases. Trimming took off 5 bases at V and 3 bases at J, with 14 bases between the two ends. This CDR3 region has 14 residues. Germline assignment: CDR1 MNHEY and CDR2 SVGAGI. The CDR3 region has the DNA TGTGCCAGCAGTGATACAGGGAGAAACTACGAGCAGTACTTC. It specifies CASSDTGRNYEQYF.

This chain links TRBV10-3 with TRBJ1-4; TRBD1 matches at 8 bases. Germline V gene data show CDR1 as ENHRY and CDR2 as SYGVKD. J gave up 7 bases and V 0 bases, and 4 bases lay outside the gene matches. There are 15 residues in the CDR3. The CDR3 nucleotides are TGTGCCATCAGTGAGTCAGGACAGGGCCCTGAAAAACTGTTTTTT. Its protein product is CAISESGQGPEKLFF.

V is TRBV28 and J is TRBJ2-1; 7 nucleotides align to TRBD1. The CDR3 runs 16 residues. The ends lost 5 bases at V and 2 bases at J; junction bases unmatched: 9. Germline V lookup: CDR1 MDHEN, CDR2 SYDVKM. The CDR3 DNA reads TGTGCCAGCAGTGCCTCGACAGGGAGAACCTACAATGAGCAGTTCTTC. Its protein product is CASSASTGRTYNEQFF.

The V and J genes are TRBV4-1 and TRBJ2-7; D remains ambiguous. The V gene's germline CDR1 is MGHRA and CDR2 YSYEKL. Trimming removed 4 bases from V and 5 bases from J, with 15 bases in between. This CDR3 comprises 14 residues. The CDR3: CASSPSLLRDEQYF. The CDR3 DNA reads TGCGCCAGCAGCCCTTCTCTACTTCGCGACGAGCAGTACTTC.

The chain is built from TRBV28 and TRBJ1-6; D unresolved. Germline V gene lookup returns CDR1 MDHEN and CDR2 SYDVKM. Trimming removed 6 bases from V and 9 bases from J, with 15 bases in between. This CDR3 has 14 amino acids. The DNA for the CDR3 is TGTGCCAGCAGGACTTTTCGCATCGGTTCACCCCTCCACTTT. Amino acid sequence: CASRTFRIGSPLHF.

The V gene is TRBV14, the J gene TRBJ2-5; TRBD1 agrees at 8 bases. The CDR3 is 16 residues long. J was trimmed by 0 bases and V by 4 bases; bases with no gene match: 7. Germline values: CDR1 SGHDN, CDR2 FVKESK. CDR3 DNA sequence: TGTGCCAGCAGCCGCCGACAGGGGAGGTACCAAGAGACCCAGTACTTC. Residues: CASSRRQGRYQETQYF.

V usage is TRBV7-1 and J usage is TRBJ2-2; 9 nucleotides align to TRBD1. TRBV7-1 is an ORF, and what it does is uncertain. The CDR3 is made up of 17 amino acids. Trimming at V came to 4 bases and at J to 3 bases, leaving 9 bases not matched to a gene. The CDR3 loop is CASSLSQGQGDTGELFF. The CDR3 nucleotides read TGTGCCAGCAGCTTAAGCCAGGGACAGGGTGACACCGGGGAGCTGTTTTTT.

The genes are TRBV7-2 and TRBJ1-3, with a weak D call TRBD1 (5 bases). The V gene's germline CDR1 is SGHTA and CDR2 FQGNSA. Between the trimmed V and J ends, which lost 1 base and 0 bases, there was a span of 13 bases. The CDR3 is 17 amino acids. The CDR3 coding sequence is TGTGCCAGCAGCTTAGTGGGCACCAGGGCCTCTGGAAACACCATATATTTT. Its translation: CASSLVGTRASGNTIYF.

The V gene is TRBV11-2, the J gene TRBJ1-2, with D perhaps TRBD1 (5 bases). The V end lost 1 base, the J end lost 2 bases, and 14 bases lay between the germline ends. The CDR3 runs 16 residues. Germline CDR1 reads SGHAT; CDR2 reads FQNNGV. CDR3 DNA sequence: TGTGCCAGCAGCTTAGGGTGGGGCGAAATAAACTATGGCTACACCTTC. The encoded protein is CASSLGWGEINYGYTF.